The T cell receptor beta chain described here comes from a study of Graves' ophthalmopathy and Graves' hyperthyroidism (dated by TCRdb to 2016 to 2019). Regarding the study in general: Peripheral blood was collected before any treatment was given, at the time of initial diagnosis. The study used signatures of the TCR beta repertoire to tell Graves' ophthalmopathy apart from Graves' hyperthyroidism and to predict which patients would progress to ophthalmopathy. In total, around 140 blood samples were TCR-sequenced: under 45 ophthalmopathy, roughly 77 hyperthyroidism and approximately 17 hyperthyroidism-to-ophthalmopathy patients. To explore V-J signatures that distinguish ophthalmopathy from hyperthyroidism, a discovery set of about a hundred patients was enrolled, made up of about 40 with ophthalmopathy and 57 with stable hyperthyroidism. An independent validation cohort was composed of fewer than 20 hyperthyroidism patients and around 16 patients who later progressed from hyperthyroidism to ophthalmopathy. In a handful of hyperthyroidism patients, the T-cell repertoire of thyroid tissue was compared with the T-cell repertoire of blood. Once sampling was done, hyperthyroidism patients were given methimazole at a starting dose of 30 mg daily, while ophthalmopathy patients were given high-dose intravenous methylprednisolone. The approximately 100 discovery patients were randomly divided into training and test sets at a 7:3 ratio.

A patient counted as having stable hyperthyroidism if there was no progression to ophthalmopathy within 18 months of follow-up. Patients with hyperthyroidism were aged 18 to 65 years, had been newly diagnosed, and had a disease duration of less than 2 months. Anyone with other autoimmune diseases, uncontrolled infections, pregnancy or lactation was excluded from the study. Clinical symptoms, serum thyroxine, TRAb, thyroid ultrasound and orbital computed tomography formed the basis of the diagnosis. Ficoll-Paque density gradient centrifugation was used to isolate PBMCs from about 9.4 ml of fresh peripheral blood. Total RNA was extracted with Trizol reagent and quality-checked on an Agilent 2100 Bioanalyzer. Paper-wide results and their limitations: Most of the expanded thyroid clonotypes with a frequency above 0.001 were also detected in blood, and it was suggested that the thyroid immune response may be reflected by blood repertoires. Sample size was not predetermined statistically, and investigators were not blinded to group allocation. The 13-signature model separated ophthalmopathy from stable hyperthyroidism with roughly 90% sensitivity and less than 83% specificity in cross-validation, and 80%/75% in the test set. In validation, the model predicted ophthalmopathy progression with about 70% sensitivity and about 73% specificity; some twelve predicted patients were CT-confirmed with GO in a median of approximately 6.5 months.

The CDR3 covers 14 residues, taking in both the cysteine and the phenylalanine. Left in the record is the CDR3 DNA by itself, 42 bases read in frame from the first base. Trimming accounts for 7 bases at V and 8 bases at J, while the number of junction bases matched to no gene is 7. For repertoire sequencing, TCR beta CDR3 regions were amplified from RNA transcripts. The first round of RT-PCR was done with HTBI primers and the Qiagen OneStep RT-PCR kit, and was followed by a second round of multiplex PCR, then size selection and purification. Sequencing of the libraries was carried out on an Illumina HiSeq2000 in paired-end mode with 100 bp reads. Turning to the authors' computational methods: SOAPnuke was used to process the reads, removing any read that contained adapters or uncalled bases, had a mean Phred below 15, or lacked an exact match to the constant primer or identifier. COPE v1.2.5 was used to merge the high-quality paired reads. Unique nucleotide sequences were defined as clonotypes and aligned to IMGT TRB V, D and J references using MiTCR v1.1. Only V-J combinations with frequency above 0.0001 were analysed, covering around 99% of repertoires. A TCR clonal expansion and chaos score per V-J combination was defined as the ratio of F50 clonal expansion to chaos observed in the TCRdist matrix. Welch's t-statistics and random forest were used to narrow the features down to around 13 V-J combinations, which were then fed into a naive Bayes classifier. Thyroid-blood repertoire similarity was quantified with the Morisita-Horn index. Starting from the raw public reads, TCRdb applied fastp trimming at Q25, assembled clones with MiXCR and retained in-frame beta chains. Identical CDR3 proteins give one entry, which carries the most common genes and DNA. Here the V and J calls rest on TCRdb's processing, not on the authors' analysis. The sample table lists under 800,000 distinct CDR3 sequences, about 20% of them with a count of one. The ten biggest clones cover more than 5.5% of the sample.

This clonotype was counted many times. No antigen is known for it. No base quality values were provided; no much bigger clone lies one nucleotide off. The rearrangement combines TRBV12-3 or TRBV12-4 with TRBJ1-6; 8 middle bases align to TRBD1. This TCR was recovered from a woman between 18 and 29 years old with stable Graves' hyperthyroidism. Some clones in this sample may be carry-over from other donors' samples. Donor details come from another sample of the same person, matched by shared clones. Sequencing used peripheral blood. The DNA sequence is given as TGTGCCAGCACCTCGACAGGGGATCATTCACCCCTCCACTTT. This translates into CASTSTGDHSPLHF.